Listed below are T cell receptor beta chains from one sample, sequenced in a study of T cells after posttransplantation cyclophosphamide. Produced via immunoSEQ multiplex PCR; TCRdb's table is partial and in-frame only. The data contain 25,000 to 35,000 clones, about 87% of them singletons. Sequenced material: PBMCs. The source is a woman in her 40s with a blood cancer, CMV-positive, and with a related stem cell donor. Both conserved end residues are part of each CDR3. A D gene is named only where the DNA matches it firmly. Not every row has a clone size; where given, it reads once, few, many or a size class.

NA	TRBV13	TRBJ2-3	TRBD2	CASSPSGGATTDTQYF	TGTGCCAGCAGTCCCAGCGGGGGGGCTACCACAGATACGCAGTATTTT
NA	TRBV11-3	TRBJ2-3	NA	CASSLGLRAGPYDTQYF	TGTGCCAGCAGCTTAGGCCTTCGGGCGGGGCCATACGATACGCAGTATTTT
NA	TRBV19	TRBJ1-6	TRBD1	CASSHSRDSNNSPLHF	TGTGCCAGTAGTCATTCCCGGGACAGTAACAATTCACCCCTCCACTTT
NA	TRBV5-6	TRBJ2-3	TRBD1	CASSRDRGATDTQYF	TGTGCCAGCAGCCGGGACAGGGGGGCCACAGATACGCAGTATTTT
NA	TRBV7-8	TRBJ1-2	NA	CASSLRQDLNYGYTF	TGTGCCAGCAGCCTACGACAGGATTTAAACTATGGCTACACCTTC
NA	TRBV7-9	TRBJ1-2	TRBD1	CASSPGQGRLQSF	TGTGCCAGCAGCCCTGGACAGGGCCGCCTTCAGTCCTTC
NA	TRBV11-2	TRBJ2-7	NA	CASSLENRYEQYF	TGTGCCAGCAGCTTAGAAAACCGGTACGAGCAGTACTTC
NA	TRBV5-6	TRBJ2-7	TRBD2	CASSWTSSHEQYF	TGTGCCAGCAGCTGGACTAGCTCCCACGAGCAGTACTTC
NA	TRBV29-1	TRBJ1-2	NA	CSVEGGYTENYGYTF	TGCAGCGTTGAGGGGGGGTACACAGAGAACTATGGCTACACCTTC
NA	TRBV5-1	TRBJ1-3	NA	CASSSRVSGNTIYF	TGCGCCAGCAGCTCCCGGGTCTCTGGAAACACCATATATTTT
NA	TRBV4-1	TRBJ1-2	TRBD1	CASSQVWTGGRGYTF	TGCGCCAGCAGCCAAGTTTGGACAGGGGGACGAGGCTACACCTTC
NA	TRBV19	TRBJ2-7	TRBD1	CASSPDRAITYEQYF	TGTGCCAGTAGCCCCGACAGGGCCATTACCTACGAGCAGTACTTC
NA	TRBV12-5	TRBJ1-5	NA	CASGFPRGPQHF	TGTGCTAGTGGTTTCCCGAGAGGGCCCCAGCATTTT
once	TRBV7-9	TRBJ2-3	TRBD1	CASSHGQGAEDTQYF	TGTGCCAGCAGCCACGGACAGGGGGCGGAAGATACGCAGTATTTT
NA	TRBV18	TRBJ1-1	TRBD1	CASSLQGYTEAFF	TGTGCCAGCTCGTTACAGGGGTACACTGAAGCTTTCTTT
once	TRBV5-1	TRBJ2-6	NA	CASSRGFGANVLTF	TGCGCCAGCAGCAGGGGGTTTGGGGCCAACGTCCTGACTTTC
NA	TRBV13	TRBJ2-2	TRBD1	CASSPGQANTGELFF	TGTGCCAGCAGCCCGGGACAGGCGAACACCGGGGAGCTGTTTTTT
NA	TRBV5-6	TRBJ2-2	NA	CASSLPGSNTGELFF	TGTGCCAGCAGCCTCCCCGGGTCAAACACCGGGGAGCTGTTTTTT
NA	TRBV7-8	TRBJ2-2	NA	CASSLVSIASEYGELFF	TGTGCCAGCAGCTTAGTGAGCATAGCGTCCGAATACGGGGAGCTGTTTTTT
NA	TRBV5-8	TRBJ1-3	NA	CASSLGQGTGNTIYF	TGTGCCAGCAGCTTGGGGCAGGGGACAGGAAACACCATATATTTT
NA	TRBV6-1	TRBJ1-2	TRBD1	CASSEAYRGSDYTF	TGTGCCAGCAGTGAAGCTTACAGGGGATCGGACTACACCTTC
NA	TRBV6-1	TRBJ1-6	NA	CASSEQPDTLYSPLHF	TGTGCCAGCAGTGAACAGCCGGACACGTTATATTCACCCCTCCACTTT
NA	TRBV7-9	TRBJ1-4	NA	CASSLASNATNEKLFF	TGTGCCAGCAGCTTAGCGTCAAATGCAACTAATGAAAAACTGTTTTTT
NA	TRBV10-3	TRBJ2-5	NA	CAISGSRQETQYF	TGTGCCATCAGTGGGTCCAGACAAGAGACCCAGTACTTC
NA	TRBV19	TRBJ2-7	NA	CASSRTDSYEQYF	TGTGCCAGTAGCCGGACAGACTCCTACGAGCAGTACTTC
NA	TRBV5-1	TRBJ2-2	TRBD2	CASSLAGGNTGELFF	TGCGCCAGCAGCTTAGCGGGGGGGAACACCGGGGAGCTGTTTTTT
few	TRBV7-9	TRBJ2-7	TRBD1	CASSSTGTAGNEQYF	TGTGCCAGCAGCTCGACCGGGACAGCTGGTAACGAGCAGTACTTC
NA	TRBV28	TRBJ1-2	TRBD1	CASSSLGAEQGADGYTF	TGTGCCAGCAGTTCCCTAGGGGCTGAACAGGGGGCTGATGGCTACACCTTC
NA	TRBV7-2	TRBJ2-3	TRBD2	CASSRGAGAYTDTQYF	TGTGCCAGCAGCCGGGGAGCGGGGGCCTACACAGATACGCAGTATTTT
NA	TRBV14	TRBJ2-7	TRBD1	CASSQQTGGYEQYF	TGTGCCAGCAGCCAACAGACAGGGGGCTACGAGCAGTACTTC
NA	TRBV2	TRBJ2-3	TRBD1	CASSMGQGPDTQYF	TGTGCCAGCAGTATGGGACAGGGGCCAGATACGCAGTATTTT
NA	TRBV7-9	TRBJ1-5	TRBD1	CASSATGSNQPQHF	TGTGCCAGCAGCGCGACAGGGAGCAATCAGCCCCAGCATTTT
NA	TRBV28	TRBJ1-5	NA	CASSGRGSNQPQHF	TGTGCCAGCAGCGGACGGGGGAGCAATCAGCCCCAGCATTTT
NA	TRBV7-9	TRBJ2-1	NA	CASSPGSGPSYNEQFF	TGTGCCAGCAGCCCCGGTTCAGGCCCCTCCTACAATGAGCAGTTCTTC
NA	TRBV2	TRBJ1-2	TRBD1	CASSELGTGAYGYTF	TGTGCCAGCAGTGAATTGGGGACAGGGGCCTATGGCTACACCTTC
NA	TRBV5-1	TRBJ2-7	NA	CASSLDGTPPYEQYF	TGCGCCAGCAGCTTGGACGGGACTCCCCCCTACGAGCAGTACTTC
NA	TRBV10-2	TRBJ2-7	TRBD1	CASSAPGQGVYEQYF	TGCGCCAGCAGTGCTCCGGGACAGGGTGTGTACGAGCAGTACTTC
few	TRBV6-5	TRBJ1-2	NA	CASSEEEFYGYTF	TGTGCCAGCAGTGAAGAGGAATTCTATGGCTACACCTTC
NA	TRBV6-5	TRBJ2-7	NA	CASSYSRGKGEQYF	TGTGCCAGCAGTTACTCACGCGGTAAAGGCGAGCAGTACTTC
NA	TRBV7-2	TRBJ2-6	NA	CASSSICRRQSRANVLTF	TGTGCCAGCAGCTCAATCTGCAGACGACAAAGTCGGGCCAACGTCCTGACTTTC
NA	TRBV10-3	TRBJ2-1	NA	CAISESFGVNDRDNEQFF	TGTGCCATCAGTGAGTCATTCGGTGTGAACGATAGAGACAATGAGCAGTTCTTC
NA	TRBV6-5	TRBJ1-4	NA	CASSSADSLNEKLFF	TGTGCCAGCAGTTCCGCGGACAGTCTTAATGAAAAACTGTTTTTT
NA	TRBV28	TRBJ2-4	TRBD2	CASRQISSGGPKNIQYF	TGTGCCAGCAGGCAAATTTCTAGCGGGGGGCCCAAAAACATTCAGTACTTC
NA	TRBV7-2	TRBJ2-5	TRBD1	CASSFSGQGGETQYF	TGTGCCAGCAGTTTCTCGGGACAGGGAGGGGAGACCCAGTACTTC
NA	TRBV5-1	TRBJ2-1	NA	CASSFSQGSDNEQFF	TGCGCCAGCAGCTTTTCACAGGGAAGCGACAATGAGCAGTTCTTC
NA	TRBV5-1	TRBJ2-7	NA	CASSHPTADYEQYF	TGCGCCAGCAGCCACCCGACAGCCGACTACGAGCAGTACTTC
once	TRBV5-4	TRBJ1-1	NA	CASSLDGGDTEAFF	TGTGCCAGCAGCTTGGATGGGGGGGACACTGAAGCTTTCTTT
NA	TRBV4-1	TRBJ1-2	TRBD1	CASSRLQGDLDGYTF	TGCGCCAGCAGCCGCCTACAGGGGGATCTAGATGGCTACACCTTC
NA	TRBV6-5	TRBJ2-7	NA	CASSIIYEQYF	TGTGCCAGCAGTATCATCTACGAGCAGTACTTC
NA	TRBV29-1	TRBJ1-1	NA	CSVEADRTLSNTEAFF	TGCAGCGTTGAAGCCGACAGGACGCTGTCGAACACTGAAGCTTTCTTT
NA	TRBV7-2	TRBJ2-3	TRBD2	CASSARGVSTDTQYF	TGTGCCAGCAGCGCGCGGGGGGTTAGCACAGATACGCAGTATTTT
few	TRBV19	TRBJ2-2	NA	CASSIARGVGELFF	TGTGCCAGTAGTATAGCCAGGGGAGTCGGGGAGCTGTTTTTT
NA	TRBV6-5	TRBJ1-1	NA	CASSVRLAEAFF	TGTGCCAGCAGTGTACGACTGGCTGAAGCTTTCTTT
NA	TRBV5-4	TRBJ2-5	TRBD2	CASSGTSGEEQYF	TGTGCCAGCAGCGGCACTAGCGGGGAGGAGCAGTACTTC